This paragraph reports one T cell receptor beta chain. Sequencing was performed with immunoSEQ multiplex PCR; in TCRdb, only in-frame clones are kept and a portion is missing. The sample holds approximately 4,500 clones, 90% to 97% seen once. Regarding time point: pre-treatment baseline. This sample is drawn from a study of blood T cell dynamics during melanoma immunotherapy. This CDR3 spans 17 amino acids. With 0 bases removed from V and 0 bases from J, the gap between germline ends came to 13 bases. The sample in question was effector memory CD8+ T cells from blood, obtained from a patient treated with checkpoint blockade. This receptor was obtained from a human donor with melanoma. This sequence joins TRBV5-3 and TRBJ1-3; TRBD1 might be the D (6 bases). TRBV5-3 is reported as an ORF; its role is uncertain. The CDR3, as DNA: TGTGCCAGAAGCTTGGCCGACAGGATAAGCTCTGGAAACACCATATATTTT. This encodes CARSLADRISSGNTIYF.